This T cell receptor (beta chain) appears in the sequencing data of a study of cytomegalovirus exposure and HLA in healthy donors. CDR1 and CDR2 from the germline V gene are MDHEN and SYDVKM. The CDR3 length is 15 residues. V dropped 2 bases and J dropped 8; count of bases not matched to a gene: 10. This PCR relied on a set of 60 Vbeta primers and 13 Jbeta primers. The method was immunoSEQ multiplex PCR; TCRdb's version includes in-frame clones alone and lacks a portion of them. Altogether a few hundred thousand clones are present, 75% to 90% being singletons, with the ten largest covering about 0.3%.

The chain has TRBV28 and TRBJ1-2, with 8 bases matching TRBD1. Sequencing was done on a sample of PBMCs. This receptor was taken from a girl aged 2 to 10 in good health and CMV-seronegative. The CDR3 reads CASSLGTQGADGYTF. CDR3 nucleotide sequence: TGTGCCAGCAGTTTAGGAACCCAGGGGGCGGACGGCTACACCTTC.